The rows below give T cell receptor beta chains drawn from one sample of a study of tumor-infiltrating lymphocytes in oesophageal squamous cell carcinoma. TCRdb called the PCR reads again in MiXCR, with one record for every CDR3 protein. The top ten clones hold roughly 20% of a sample with approximately 18,000 distinct CDR3 sequences, roughly two fifths of them seen once. Sequenced material: normal esophageal tissue next to the tumor. These receptors all come from a female donor with esophageal squamous cell carcinoma. The CDR3 runs from the conserved cysteine through the conserved F or W. Fields, in order: D gene, J gene, V gene, clone size, CDR3 DNA, CDR3 protein. A D gene is named only where the DNA matches it firmly. Where a row states a size, it is once, few, many or the class of an expanded clone; other rows omit it.

d_call: TRBD1
j_call: TRBJ2-5
v_call: TRBV19
clone_size: many
cdr3_nt: TGTGCCAGTTCACAGACAGGGACGGTACAGTACTTC
cdr3_aa: CASSQTGTVQYF

d_call: TRBD2
j_call: TRBJ2-2
v_call: TRBV11-3
clone_size: many
cdr3_nt: TGTGCCAGCAGCCCCCGGGGGAGCGGGGGCACCGGGGAGCTGTTTTTT
cdr3_aa: CASSPRGSGGTGELFF

d_call: .
j_call: TRBJ2-7
v_call: TRBV7-2
clone_size: .
cdr3_nt: TGTGCCAGCAGCTTATCTCAGGGCGGAGAGCAGTACTTC
cdr3_aa: CASSLSQGGEQYF

d_call: .
j_call: TRBJ2-5
v_call: TRBV28
clone_size: .
cdr3_nt: TGTGCCAGCAGCACGGACAGCCCGGGAACCCAGTACTTC
cdr3_aa: CASSTDSPGTQYF

d_call: TRBD1
j_call: TRBJ2-7
v_call: TRBV18
clone_size: many
cdr3_nt: TGTGCCAGCTCACGACAGGGCTACGAGCAGTACTTC
cdr3_aa: CASSRQGYEQYF

d_call: .
j_call: TRBJ2-1
v_call: TRBV14
clone_size: many
cdr3_nt: TGTGCCAGCAGCCCACTACGCGGGGGCATTTACAATGAGCAGTTCTTC
cdr3_aa: CASSPLRGGIYNEQFF

d_call: .
j_call: TRBJ2-5
v_call: TRBV6-5
clone_size: .
cdr3_nt: TGTGCCAGCAGTTACTCGGGGCTAGCTGCTGGGATGCAGTACTTC
cdr3_aa: CASSYSGLAAGMQYF

d_call: .
j_call: TRBJ2-3
v_call: TRBV7-2
clone_size: .
cdr3_nt: TGTGCCAGCAGCCCCCAATTCGGGGATACGCAGTATTTT
cdr3_aa: CASSPQFGDTQYF

d_call: .
j_call: TRBJ1-6
v_call: TRBV12-3/TRBV12-4
clone_size: .
cdr3_nt: TGTGCCAGCAGCCTGGGACAACTCAATTCACCCCTCCACTTT
cdr3_aa: CASSLGQLNSPLHF

d_call: .
j_call: TRBJ2-7
v_call: TRBV4-3
clone_size: .
cdr3_nt: TGCGCCAGCAGCCAAGTGGTCCGGGACCCCTTCCTCCACTTC
cdr3_aa: CASSQVVRDPFLHF

d_call: TRBD2
j_call: TRBJ2-7
v_call: TRBV11-2
clone_size: .
cdr3_nt: TGTGCCAGCAGCTCCCCAGCGGGAAACTCCTACGAGCAGTACTTC
cdr3_aa: CASSSPAGNSYEQYF

d_call: TRBD1
j_call: TRBJ2-5
v_call: TRBV11-3
clone_size: medium-sized
cdr3_nt: TGTGCCAGCAGATCCACAGGGGTGGAGACCCAGTACTTC
cdr3_aa: CASRSTGVETQYF